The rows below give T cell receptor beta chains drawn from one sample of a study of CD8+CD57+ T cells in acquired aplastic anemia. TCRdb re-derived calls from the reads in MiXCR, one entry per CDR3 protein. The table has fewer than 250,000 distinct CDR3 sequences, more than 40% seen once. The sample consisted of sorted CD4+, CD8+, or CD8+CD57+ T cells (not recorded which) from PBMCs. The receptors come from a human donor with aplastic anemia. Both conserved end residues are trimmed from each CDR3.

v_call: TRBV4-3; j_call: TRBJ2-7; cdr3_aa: AGSQGTGLYEQY
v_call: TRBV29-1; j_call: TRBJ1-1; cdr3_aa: SVVAQNTEAF
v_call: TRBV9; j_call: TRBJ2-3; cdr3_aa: ASSSTPNTDTQY
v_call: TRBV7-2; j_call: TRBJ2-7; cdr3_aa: ASSPPDSGGYEQY
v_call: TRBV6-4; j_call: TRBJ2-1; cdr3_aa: ASSFGLAGGNEQF
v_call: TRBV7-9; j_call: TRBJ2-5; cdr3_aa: ASSSPLAGVGETQY
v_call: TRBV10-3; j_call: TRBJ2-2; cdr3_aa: AIAAQRNTGELF
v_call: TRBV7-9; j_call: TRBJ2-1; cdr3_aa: ASSLWGSGSTP
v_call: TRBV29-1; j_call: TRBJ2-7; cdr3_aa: SVRQGANSYEQY
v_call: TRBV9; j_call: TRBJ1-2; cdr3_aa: ASSVASGNGYT
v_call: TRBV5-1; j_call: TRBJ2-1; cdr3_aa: ASSLASGYNEQF
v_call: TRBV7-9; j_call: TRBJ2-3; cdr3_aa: ASSSPGLAWNEQY
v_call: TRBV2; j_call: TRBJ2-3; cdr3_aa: ASSDGEDTQY
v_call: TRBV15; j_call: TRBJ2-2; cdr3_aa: ATSRGQGNTGELF
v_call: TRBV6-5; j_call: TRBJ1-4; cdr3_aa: ASSLARQGILF
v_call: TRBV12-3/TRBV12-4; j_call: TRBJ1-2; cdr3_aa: ASTPVEGGGGYT
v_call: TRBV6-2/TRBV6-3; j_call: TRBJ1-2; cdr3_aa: ASNTQGMDGYT
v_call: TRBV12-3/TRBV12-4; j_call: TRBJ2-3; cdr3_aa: ASSFSGGANTDTQY
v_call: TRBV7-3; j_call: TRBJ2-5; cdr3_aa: ASNSGDQETQY
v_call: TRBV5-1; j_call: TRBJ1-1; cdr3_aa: ASSRDRPGNEAF
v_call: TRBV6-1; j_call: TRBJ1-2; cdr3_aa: ASSGPGDSDGYT
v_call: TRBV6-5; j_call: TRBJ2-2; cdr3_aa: ASSYSRVGLGTGELL
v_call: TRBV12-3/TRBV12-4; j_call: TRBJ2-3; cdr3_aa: ASSPPSRLADTDTQY
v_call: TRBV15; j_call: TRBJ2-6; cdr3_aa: ATRAGTGSSGANVLT
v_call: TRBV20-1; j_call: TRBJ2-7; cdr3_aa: SATAGGFYEQY
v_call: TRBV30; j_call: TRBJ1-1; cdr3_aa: AWSVGTMGTEAF
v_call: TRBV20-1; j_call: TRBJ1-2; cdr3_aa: SAGSSQLYGYT
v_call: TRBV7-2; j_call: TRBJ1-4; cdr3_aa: ASSLRGMDEKLF
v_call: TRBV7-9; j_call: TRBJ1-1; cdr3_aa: ASSLAGAHTEAF
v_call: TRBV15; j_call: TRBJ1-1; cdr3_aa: ATSYRVGATEAF